This is a list of T cell receptor beta chains from one sample in a study of T-cell reconstitution after alpha-beta-depleted transplantation in children. MiXCR, applied by TCRdb to the PCR reads, yields one record per CDR3 protein. The sample contains more than 85,000 distinct CDR3 sequences, less than 6% of which appear only once. Source: PBMCs, mostly from graft donor cells, taken 60 days after TCRalphabeta/CD19-depleted stem cell transplant. These receptors were obtained from a female patient aged 2-9 years who had a stem cell transplant for Fanconi anemia, so the T cells may come from the graft donor. Both conserved end residues are part of each CDR3. The D gene is left open where the match is weak. Not every row has a clone size; where given, it reads once, few, many or a size class.

length: 13
D: .
J: TRBJ2-6
size: .
V: TRBV2
CDR3: CASTRAGANVLTF
DNA: TGTGCCAGCACCAGGGCTGGGGCCAACGTCCTGACTTTC

length: 15
D: TRBD2
J: TRBJ2-1
size: many
V: TRBV4-1
CDR3: CASSQSSGGYNEQFF
DNA: TGCGCCAGCAGCCAGTCTAGCGGGGGTTACAATGAGCAGTTCTTC

length: 15
D: .
J: TRBJ2-4
size: medium-sized
V: TRBV5-1
CDR3: CASSPLGSGPDIQYF
DNA: TGCGCCAGCAGCCCTTTAGGGTCAGGTCCAGACATTCAGTACTTC

length: 15
D: TRBD2
J: TRBJ2-3
size: .
V: TRBV28
CDR3: CASSASGRFTDTQYF
DNA: TGTGCCAGCAGTGCCAGCGGGAGGTTCACAGATACGCAGTATTTT

length: 14
D: TRBD1
J: TRBJ1-2
size: many
V: TRBV28
CDR3: CASSVYRGLRGYTF
DNA: TGTGCCAGCAGTGTCTACAGGGGGCTGCGTGGCTACACCTTC

length: 12
D: .
J: TRBJ2-3
size: many
V: TRBV29-1
CDR3: CSVEYGTDTQYF
DNA: TGCAGCGTTGAGTATGGCACAGATACGCAGTATTTT

length: 15
D: .
J: TRBJ2-7
size: few
V: TRBV5-1
CDR3: CASSWLGAAGNEQYF
DNA: TGCGCCAGCAGCTGGCTTGGCGCCGCGGGGAACGAGCAGTACTTC

length: 14
D: .
J: TRBJ1-6
size: many
V: TRBV10-3
CDR3: CAISERAEDSPLHF
DNA: TGTGCCATCAGTGAGAGGGCAGAAGATTCACCCCTCCACTTT

length: 11
D: .
J: TRBJ2-7
size: many
V: TRBV27
CDR3: CASSQLYEQYF
DNA: TGTGCCAGCAGTCAACTTTACGAGCAGTACTTC

length: 13
D: .
J: TRBJ1-5
size: many
V: TRBV21-1
CDR3: CASSQGCYQPQHF
DNA: TGTGCCAGCAGCCAGGGGTGTTATCAGCCCCAGCATTTT

length: 13
D: TRBD2
J: TRBJ2-5
size: many
V: TRBV29-1
CDR3: CSVAGGRMETQYF
DNA: TGCAGCGTTGCGGGAGGGAGGATGGAGACCCAGTACTTC

length: 16
D: .
J: TRBJ1-2
size: many
V: TRBV7-9
CDR3: CASSLDMTATNYGYTF
DNA: TGTGCCAGCAGCTTAGATATGACCGCTACTAACTATGGCTACACCTTC

length: 15
D: .
J: TRBJ2-2
size: .
V: TRBV7-2
CDR3: CASSLRQGIGGELFF
DNA: TGTGCCAGCAGCTTACGCCAGGGTATCGGCGGGGAGCTGTTTTTT

length: 17
D: TRBD1
J: TRBJ2-3
size: many
V: TRBV18
CDR3: CASSPFGTGASTDTQYF
DNA: TGTGCCAGCTCACCATTTGGGACAGGGGCTTCCACAGATACGCAGTATTTT

length: 13
D: .
J: TRBJ2-4
size: many
V: TRBV28
CDR3: CASRGSSSNIQYF
DNA: TGTGCCAGCCGGGGGAGTAGCTCAAACATTCAGTACTTC

length: 14
D: TRBD1
J: TRBJ2-1
size: many
V: TRBV28
CDR3: CASSQDRGYNEQFF
DNA: TGTGCCAGCAGTCAGGACAGGGGCTACAATGAGCAGTTCTTC

length: 15
D: TRBD1
J: TRBJ2-6
size: many
V: TRBV7-3
CDR3: CASSRTGVGANVLTF
DNA: TGTGCCAGCAGCCGTACAGGGGTCGGGGCCAACGTCCTGACTTTC

length: 15
D: TRBD1
J: TRBJ2-7
size: many
V: TRBV28
CDR3: CATNLGTVVGYEQYF
DNA: TGTGCCACGAACTTGGGGACAGTGGTGGGATACGAGCAGTACTTC

length: 11
D: TRBD1
J: TRBJ1-6
size: many
V: TRBV20-1
CDR3: CSAPQGGVNHF
DNA: TGCAGTGCTCCACAGGGGGGTGTAAACCACTTT

length: 14
D: .
J: TRBJ2-4
size: few
V: TRBV28
CDR3: CASAYGGAKNIQYF
DNA: TGTGCCAGCGCCTATGGGGGAGCCAAAAACATTCAGTACTTC

length: 15
D: TRBD1
J: TRBJ2-5
size: few
V: TRBV29-1
CDR3: CSVERTGARQETQYF
DNA: TGCAGCGTTGAAAGGACAGGGGCCCGCCAAGAGACCCAGTACTTC

length: 11
D: .
J: TRBJ2-3
size: many
V: TRBV29-1
CDR3: CSVESADTQYF
DNA: TGCAGCGTTGAGTCAGCAGATACGCAGTATTTT

length: 13
D: .
J: TRBJ2-7
size: many
V: TRBV6-5
CDR3: CASSYYASYEQYF
DNA: TGTGCCAGCAGTTATTATGCATCCTACGAGCAGTACTTC

length: 14
D: TRBD1
J: TRBJ1-5
size: many
V: TRBV6-2/TRBV6-3
CDR3: CASSPGTGYQPQHF
DNA: TGTGCCAGCAGTCCCGGGACAGGTTATCAGCCCCAGCATTTT

length: 16
D: .
J: TRBJ2-5
size: many
V: TRBV5-1
CDR3: CASSLVFVGPQETQYF
DNA: TGCGCCAGCAGCTTAGTCTTTGTAGGACCCCAAGAGACCCAGTACTTC

length: 15
D: .
J: TRBJ1-1
size: many
V: TRBV5-1
CDR3: CASSLGGFSNTEAFF
DNA: TGCGCCAGCAGCTTGGGAGGGTTCTCTAACACTGAAGCTTTCTTT

length: 14
D: TRBD1
J: TRBJ1-6
size: many
V: TRBV9
CDR3: CASGTGIFDSPLHF
DNA: TGTGCCAGCGGGACAGGGATCTTTGATTCACCCCTCCACTTT

length: 13
D: .
J: TRBJ2-7
size: many
V: TRBV7-2
CDR3: CASSPEISYEQYF
DNA: TGTGCCAGCAGCCCAGAGATCTCCTACGAGCAGTACTTC

length: 15
D: .
J: TRBJ1-1
size: few
V: TRBV5-1
CDR3: CASSYPVGGKTEAFF
DNA: TGCGCCAGCAGCTACCCCGTCGGGGGGAAGACTGAAGCTTTCTTT

length: 15
D: .
J: TRBJ1-2
size: few
V: TRBV6-5
CDR3: CASSYSMWAAYGYTF
DNA: TGTGCCAGCAGTTACTCGATGTGGGCGGCCTATGGCTACACCTTC

length: 15
D: .
J: TRBJ2-1
size: few
V: TRBV7-2
CDR3: CASSLAAGPYNEQFF
DNA: TGTGCCAGCAGCTTAGCAGCAGGCCCCTACAATGAGCAGTTCTTC

length: 14
D: .
J: TRBJ1-5
size: few
V: TRBV6-1
CDR3: CASSEAGGEQPQHF
DNA: TGTGCCAGCAGTGAAGCAGGGGGGGAACAGCCCCAGCATTTT

length: 13
D: .
J: TRBJ2-2
size: few
V: TRBV7-3
CDR3: CASSSENTGELFF
DNA: TGTGCCAGCAGCTCAGAAAACACCGGGGAGCTGTTTTTT

length: 15
D: TRBD1
J: TRBJ2-1
size: .
V: TRBV2
CDR3: CASTEEGQVYNEQFF
DNA: TGTGCCAGCACTGAAGAGGGACAGGTTTACAATGAGCAGTTCTTC

length: 14
D: .
J: TRBJ2-3
size: many
V: TRBV18
CDR3: CASSPITGTDTQYF
DNA: TGTGCCAGCTCACCAATAACAGGCACAGATACGCAGTATTTT

length: 14
D: TRBD1
J: TRBJ2-7
size: many
V: TRBV5-1
CDR3: CASSTRDSAYEQYF
DNA: TGCGCCAGCAGCACCCGGGACAGCGCCTACGAGCAGTACTTC

length: 15
D: TRBD1
J: TRBJ2-2
size: many
V: TRBV29-1
CDR3: CSVDAGTGNTGELFF
DNA: TGCAGCGTTGACGCCGGGACAGGGAACACCGGGGAGCTGTTTTTT

length: 18
D: TRBD2
J: TRBJ2-1
size: once
V: TRBV5-1
CDR3: CASSSGLAGASSYNEQFF
DNA: TGCGCCAGCAGCTCAGGACTAGCGGGGGCTAGCTCCTACAATGAGCAGTTCTTC

length: 15
D: .
J: TRBJ2-7
size: many
V: TRBV20-1
CDR3: CSARDPTRGPYEQYF
DNA: TGCAGTGCTAGAGACCCGACAAGGGGCCCCTACGAGCAGTACTTC

length: 14
D: .
J: TRBJ2-2
size: many
V: TRBV4-2
CDR3: CASSQDRRFGELFF
DNA: TGTGCCAGCAGCCAAGATAGGCGATTCGGGGAGCTGTTTTTT

length: 16
D: .
J: TRBJ2-1
size: few
V: TRBV4-2
CDR3: CASSQGGQRRYNEQFF
DNA: TGTGCCAGCAGCCAAGGGGGCCAGCGGAGATACAATGAGCAGTTCTTC

length: 11
D: .
J: TRBJ2-7
size: many
V: TRBV20-1
CDR3: CSARDIYEQYF
DNA: TGCAGTGCTAGAGACATCTACGAGCAGTACTTC

length: 18
D: TRBD2
J: TRBJ2-5
size: .
V: TRBV7-2
CDR3: CASCLARLAGGHQETQYF
DNA: TGTGCCAGCTGTTTAGCGCGACTAGCGGGGGGTCATCAAGAGACCCAGTACTTC

length: 17
D: .
J: TRBJ2-5
size: many
V: TRBV7-2
CDR3: CASSFYRDPKAAETQYF
DNA: TGTGCCAGCAGCTTTTACCGGGACCCCAAGGCGGCAGAGACCCAGTACTTC

length: 12
D: .
J: TRBJ2-7
size: many
V: TRBV20-1
CDR3: CSAGQRSYEQYF
DNA: TGCAGTGCCGGTCAGAGGTCCTACGAGCAGTACTTC

length: 15
D: TRBD1
J: TRBJ2-1
size: few
V: TRBV5-5
CDR3: CASSLQGAGYNEQFF
DNA: TGTGCCAGCAGCTTGCAGGGGGCAGGTTACAATGAGCAGTTCTTC

length: 14
D: .
J: TRBJ2-3
size: many
V: TRBV2
CDR3: CASSVVLGTDTQYF
DNA: TGTGCCAGCAGTGTGGTTCTGGGAACAGATACGCAGTATTTT

length: 18
D: TRBD2
J: TRBJ2-1
size: many
V: TRBV20-1
CDR3: CSARESRGTSDSYNEQFF
DNA: TGCAGTGCTAGAGAGTCTCGGGGGACTAGCGACTCCTACAATGAGCAGTTCTTC

length: 16
D: TRBD2
J: TRBJ2-1
size: few
V: TRBV15
CDR3: CATSGHLAGSYNEQFF
DNA: TGTGCCACCAGCGGCCACTTAGCGGGCTCCTACAATGAGCAGTTCTTC

length: 13
D: TRBD2
J: TRBJ2-7
size: .
V: TRBV20-1
CDR3: CSASPGLAGKQYF
DNA: TGCAGTGCTAGTCCGGGACTAGCGGGAAAGCAGTACTTC

length: 16
D: TRBD2
J: TRBJ2-2
size: .
V: TRBV30
CDR3: CAWSLGYGRDTGELFF
DNA: TGTGCCTGGAGTTTGGGATACGGGAGGGACACCGGGGAGCTGTTTTTT

length: 17
D: .
J: TRBJ2-1
size: few
V: TRBV5-1
CDR3: CASSSNQVPGTYNEQFF
DNA: TGCGCCAGCAGCAGTAACCAGGTTCCGGGGACCTACAATGAGCAGTTCTTC

length: 14
D: .
J: TRBJ1-4
size: many
V: TRBV6-5
CDR3: CASSYGATNEKLFF
DNA: TGTGCCAGCAGTTACGGGGCAACTAATGAAAAACTGTTTTTT

length: 14
D: .
J: TRBJ2-1
size: many
V: TRBV3-1
CDR3: CASSQSLSGNEQFF
DNA: TGTGCCAGCAGCCAAAGCTTGTCTGGTAATGAGCAGTTCTTC

length: 15
D: .
J: TRBJ2-1
size: few
V: TRBV5-1
CDR3: CASSFGGSDLNEQFF
DNA: TGCGCCAGCAGCTTCGGCGGCTCCGACCTTAATGAGCAGTTCTTC

length: 12
D: .
J: TRBJ2-3
size: .
V: TRBV2
CDR3: CASSVDPDTQYF
DNA: TGTGCCAGCAGTGTAGATCCGGATACGCAGTATTTT

length: 17
D: TRBD2
J: TRBJ2-3
size: .
V: TRBV20-1
CDR3: CSASPALAGGFTDTQYF
DNA: TGCAGTGCTAGCCCGGCACTAGCGGGAGGGTTCACAGATACGCAGTATTTT

length: 18
D: TRBD2
J: TRBJ2-3
size: many
V: TRBV28
CDR3: CASSGLAGVLAHTDTQYF
DNA: TGTGCCAGCAGTGGACTAGCGGGAGTTCTAGCTCACACAGATACGCAGTATTTT